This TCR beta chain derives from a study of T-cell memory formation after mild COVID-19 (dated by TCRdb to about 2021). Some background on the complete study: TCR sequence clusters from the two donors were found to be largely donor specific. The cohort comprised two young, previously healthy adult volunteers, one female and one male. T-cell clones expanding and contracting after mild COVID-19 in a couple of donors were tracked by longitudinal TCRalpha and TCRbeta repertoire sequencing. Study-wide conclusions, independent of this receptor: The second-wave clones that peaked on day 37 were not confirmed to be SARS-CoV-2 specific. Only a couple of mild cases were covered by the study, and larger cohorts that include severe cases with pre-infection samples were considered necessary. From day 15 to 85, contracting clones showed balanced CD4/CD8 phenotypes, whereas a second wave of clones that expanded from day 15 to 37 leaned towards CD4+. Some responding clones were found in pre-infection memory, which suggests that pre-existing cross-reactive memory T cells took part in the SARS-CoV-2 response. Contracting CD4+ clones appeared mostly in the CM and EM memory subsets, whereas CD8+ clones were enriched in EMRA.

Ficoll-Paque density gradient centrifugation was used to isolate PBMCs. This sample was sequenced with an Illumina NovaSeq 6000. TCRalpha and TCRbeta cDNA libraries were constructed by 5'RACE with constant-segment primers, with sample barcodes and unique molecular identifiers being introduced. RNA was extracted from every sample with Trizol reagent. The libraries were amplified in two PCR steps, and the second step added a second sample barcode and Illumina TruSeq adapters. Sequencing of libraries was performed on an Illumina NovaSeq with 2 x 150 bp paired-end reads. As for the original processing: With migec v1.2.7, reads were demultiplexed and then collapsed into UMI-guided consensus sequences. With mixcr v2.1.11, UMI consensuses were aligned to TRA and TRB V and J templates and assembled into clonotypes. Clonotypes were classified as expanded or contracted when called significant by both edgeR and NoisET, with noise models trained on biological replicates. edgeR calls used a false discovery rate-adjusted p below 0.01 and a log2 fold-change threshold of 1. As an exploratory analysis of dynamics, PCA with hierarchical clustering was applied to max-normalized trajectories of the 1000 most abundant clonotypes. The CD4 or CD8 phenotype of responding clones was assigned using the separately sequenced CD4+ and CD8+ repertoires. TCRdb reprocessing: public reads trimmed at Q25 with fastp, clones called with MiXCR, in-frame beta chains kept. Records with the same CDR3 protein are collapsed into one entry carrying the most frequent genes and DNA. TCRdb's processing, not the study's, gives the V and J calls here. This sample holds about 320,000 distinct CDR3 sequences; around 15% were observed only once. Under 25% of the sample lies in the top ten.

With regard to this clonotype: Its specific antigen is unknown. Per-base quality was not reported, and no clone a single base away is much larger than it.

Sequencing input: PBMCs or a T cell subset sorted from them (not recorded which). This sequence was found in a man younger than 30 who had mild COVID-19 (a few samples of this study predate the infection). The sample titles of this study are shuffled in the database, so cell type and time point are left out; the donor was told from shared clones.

This receptor carries the CDR3 CASSSTGPGNTIYF. The nucleotide sequence reads TGCGCCAGCAGCTCAACAGGGCCTGGAAACACCATATATTTT. The rearrangement joined TRBV5-1 to TRBJ1-3; matching of 6 bases hints at TRBD1 as the D gene. The trim is 3 bases for V and 2 bases for J, with a gap of 9 bases between the germline ends. The germline V gene supplies CDR1 SGHRS and CDR2 YFSETQ. From the cysteine up to the phenylalanine, the CDR3 has a length of 14 residues. The CDR3 DNA has 42 bases and is translated from base 1.